Presented here are 19 T cell receptor beta chains from one specimen sequenced in a study of beta chain features in type 1 diabetes. Isolated RNA was reverse transcribed in full, so expressed TCRB transcripts were sequenced. Measured with immunoSEQ multiplex PCR; TCRdb has only the in-frame clones, and not every one. The sample yields about 150,000 clones, approximately 10% seen once. What was sequenced was central memory CD4+ T cells from blood. Source of these receptors: a man between 18 and 29 years old in good health.

This clone was counted a few times. The chain joins TRBV11-2 to TRBJ1-1; D ambiguous. The length of the CDR3 is 13 residues. V gave up 5 bases and J gave up 0 bases, with 7 bases separating them. Germline lookup yields CDR1 SGHAT and CDR2 FQNNGV. CDR3 protein: CASSGRMNTEAFF. In DNA, the CDR3 is TGTGCCAGCAGCGGAAGAATGAACACTGAAGCTTTCTTT.

This CDR3 reads CASSSGHTDTQYF. CDR3 in DNA: TGTGCCAGCAGCTCGGGACACACAGATACGCAGTATTTT. The rearrangement links TRBV7-2 to TRBJ2-3; D possibly corresponds to TRBD1 (6 bases). The CDR3 runs 13 residues. Trimming left V 4 bases short and J 2 bases short, with 7 bases between. Germline CDR1 and CDR2: SGHTA and FQGNSA. The whole variable domain, filled in from reference TRBV7-2 and TRBJ2-3, reads GAGVSQSPSNKVTEKGKDVELRCDPISGHTALYWYRQSLGQGLEFLIYFQGNSAPDKSGLPSDRFSAERTGGSVSTLTIQRTQQEDSAVYLCASSSGHTDTQYFGPGTRLTVL.

The CDR3 sequence: CASSRAELSRGTQYF. DNA of the CDR3: TGTGCCAGCAGCCGGGCGGAGCTAAGCAGGGGGACCCAGTACTTC. The chain has TRBV7-2 and TRBJ2-5, with D perhaps matching TRBD1 (6 bases). V gave up 5 bases and J gave up 7 bases, with 20 bases separating them. The CDR3 has 15 amino acids. Germline V gene data show CDR1 as SGHTA and CDR2 as FQGNSA.

Regarding this clone: Germline and junction disagree at one end, which may indicate a read error. As DNA, the CDR3 is TGTGCTAGCAGCTTAGGTCCCGACAATGAGCAGTTCTTC. As protein: CASSLGPDNEQFF. The chain recombines TRBV7-7 with TRBJ2-1; D remains ambiguous. The CDR3 loop spans 13 amino acids. CDR1 is SSHAT, CDR2 FNYEAQ, per germline (reference sequence).

This clone has only a few counts. This chain connects TRBV12-5 to TRBJ1-2, with D possibly being TRBD1 (5 bases). Germline V gene sequence: CDR1 LGHNT, CDR2 FRNRAP. The V gene lost 5 bases and the J gene lost 5 bases, with 12 bases spanning the gap. The CDR3 is 13 residues long. CDR3 sequence reads: CASGSTTDYGYTF. In nucleotides, the CDR3 is TGTGCTAGTGGTAGCACGACAGATTATGGCTACACCTTC.

This clone has a handful of counts. The CDR3 here is CGVRQGNQPQHF. The CDR3, as DNA: TGTGGCGTAAGACAGGGCAATCAGCCCCAGCATTTT. This sequence joins TRBV6-1 and TRBJ1-5; possibly TRBD1 for D (6 bases). The CDR3 is 12 amino acids. Germline assignment: CDR1 MNHNS and CDR2 SASEGT.

V gene TRBV7-3 combines with J gene TRBJ2-7; 7 bases align to TRBD1. This CDR3 contains 14 residues. V trimming: 5 bases; J trimming: 1 base; junction bases outside the gene matches: 5. The germline V gene encodes CDR1 SGHTA and CDR2 FQGTGA. The CDR3 protein is CASSPEGASYEQYF. CDR3 DNA: TGTGCCAGCAGCCCCGAGGGGGCTTCCTACGAGCAGTACTTC.

The chain joins TRBV5-4 to TRBJ1-2, with D hard to call. V shed 4 bases and J shed 8 bases, with 18 bases lying between them. The germline gives CDR1 SGHNT, CDR2 YYREEE (reference sequence). The CDR3 is made up of 14 amino acids. CDR3 loop: CASSLLGPTAGYTF. The CDR3 nucleotides are TGTGCCAGCAGCCTGCTTGGGCCGACCGCGGGCTACACCTTC.

The CDR3 DNA is TGCAGCGTTGACAGGCCCCTCAGCTCCTACAATGAGCAGTTCTTC. Amino acids: CSVDRPLSSYNEQFF. V is TRBV29-1 and J is TRBJ2-1; unclear D gene. V was clipped by 3 bases and J by 0 bases, with 12 bases between them. This CDR3 is 15 amino acids long. Germline V gene data show CDR1 as SQVTM and CDR2 as ANQGSEA.

This clone has only a few counts. The sample holds other DNA sequences that translate to the same CDR3. For the CDR3, the DNA is TGTGCCACCAGCATAGGGTTGGAGACCCAGTACTTC. Translation gives CATSIGLETQYF. The chain employs TRBV15 and TRBJ2-5; the D is unclear. The germline V gene has CDR1 LNHNV and CDR2 YYDKDF (reference sequence). Trimming took 4 bases from V and 5 from J, leaving 8 bases between them. The CDR3 covers 12 residues.

This clone was recorded a few times. The junction differs from germline at one of its ends, possibly a read error. The CDR3 spells CASGPRLYSEQFF. The CDR3 DNA reads as TGTGCCAGCGGACCGCGGCTCTACAGTGAGCAGTTCTTC. The V call is TRBV9, the J call TRBJ2-1; D remains ambiguous. The CDR3 spans 13 residues. CDR1 and CDR2 (germline): SGDLS, YYNGEE.

V is TRBV5-1 and J is TRBJ2-1, with 7 nucleotides matching TRBD1. Germline V gene lookup returns CDR1 SGHRS and CDR2 YFSETQ. V was pared by 1 base and J by 3 bases, with 4 bases of the junction left unmatched. The CDR3 consists of 15 residues. CDR3 nucleotides: TGCGCCAGCAGCTTGCTCGACAGGGACTACAATGAGCAGTTCTTC. The encoded protein is CASSLLDRDYNEQFF.

This clone showed up just a few times. V usage is TRBV11-2 and J usage is TRBJ2-7; 11 bases fit TRBD1. In germline, CDR1 is SGHAT, CDR2 FQNNGV. The CDR3 contains 15 residues. V trimming: 2 bases; J trimming: 3 bases; junction bases outside the gene matches: 3. The DNA of the CDR3 is TGTGCCAGCAGCTTAAGGGGGACAGGGGGCTACGAGCAGTACTTC. This gives the protein CASSLRGTGGYEQYF.

This clone was seen once. The genes are TRBV7-3 and TRBJ2-1; D remains ambiguous. Germline V gene lookup returns CDR1 SGHTA and CDR2 FQGTGA. V was trimmed by 4 bases and J by 3 bases, leaving 16 bases between them. The CDR3 sequence is 16 residues long. The CDR3 loop is CASSSITGRVYNEQFF. Written as DNA, the CDR3 is TGTGCCAGCAGCTCCATAACGGGCCGGGTCTACAATGAGCAGTTCTTC.

The rearrangement links TRBV5-1 to TRBJ1-6; D is uncertain. The CDR3 contains 13 residues. The germline V gene encodes CDR1 SGHRS and CDR2 YFSETQ. The germline V and J ends were trimmed by 5 bases and 6 bases, with 9 bases remaining between them. The CDR3, as DNA: TGCGCCAGCAGAGGCCAGCTTAATTCACCCCTCCACTTT. Translating gives CASRGQLNSPLHF.

This clone showed up just a few times. The CDR3 coding sequence is TGTGCCAGCTCAGGCGACACTGAAGCTTTCTTT. The encoded protein is CASSGDTEAFF. The rearrangement links TRBV18 to TRBJ1-1; D uncertain. The CDR3 contains 11 residues. V was cut by 5 bases and J by 3 bases, with 4 bases left in between. Germline V CDR1 and CDR2: KGHSH, LQKENI.

This clone was counted between two and nine times. The rearrangement uses TRBV7-6 and TRBJ2-7; 10 bases fit TRBD1. Germline trimming cut 5 bases from V and 6 bases from J; bases unmatched to any gene: 10. CDR1 and CDR2 from the germline V gene are SGHVS and FNYEAQ. This CDR3 has 15 residues. The CDR3 DNA follows: TGTGCCAGCAGCCCCTCCCGACAGGGGGCGCGCGAGCAGTACTTC. Protein sequence: CASSPSRQGAREQYF.

This clone was seen only a few times. The chain employs TRBV4-3 and TRBJ1-2; D not certain. The length of the CDR3 is 14 residues. The V end lost 1 base, the J end lost 4 bases, and 10 bases lay between the germline ends. From germline, CDR1 is LGHNA and CDR2 YSLEER. The DNA for the CDR3 is TGCGCCAGCAGCCAAGTAGTCACCCCCTATGGCTACACCTTC. It is translated as CASSQVVTPYGYTF.

This clone has more than one count but fewer than ten. The chain carries TRBV5-5 and TRBJ1-5; 7 bases fit TRBD1. The germline V gene encodes CDR1 SGHKS and CDR2 YYEKEE (reference sequence). The CDR3 has 12 amino acids. V lost 8 bases and J lost 1; bases outside the gene matches: 0. CDR3 in amino acids: CARQGSNQPQHF. In DNA form, the CDR3 reads TGTGCCAGACAGGGGAGCAATCAGCCCCAGCATTTT.